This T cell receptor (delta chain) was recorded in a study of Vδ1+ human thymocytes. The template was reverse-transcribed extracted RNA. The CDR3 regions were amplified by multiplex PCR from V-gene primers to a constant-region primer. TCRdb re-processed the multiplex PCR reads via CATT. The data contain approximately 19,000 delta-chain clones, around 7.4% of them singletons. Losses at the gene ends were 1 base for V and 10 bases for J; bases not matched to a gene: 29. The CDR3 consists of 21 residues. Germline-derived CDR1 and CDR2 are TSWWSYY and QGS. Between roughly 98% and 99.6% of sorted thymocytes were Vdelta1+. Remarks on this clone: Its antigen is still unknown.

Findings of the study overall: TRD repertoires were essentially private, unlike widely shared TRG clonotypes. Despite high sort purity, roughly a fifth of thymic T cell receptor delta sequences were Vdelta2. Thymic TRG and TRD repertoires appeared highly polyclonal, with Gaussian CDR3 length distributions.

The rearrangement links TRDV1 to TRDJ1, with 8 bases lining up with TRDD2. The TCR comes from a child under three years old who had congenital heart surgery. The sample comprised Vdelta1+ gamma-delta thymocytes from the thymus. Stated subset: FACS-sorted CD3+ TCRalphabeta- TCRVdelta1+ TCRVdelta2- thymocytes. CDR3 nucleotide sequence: TGTGCTCTTGGGGAACATTGTAGGCGGCCTTCCTATGTTGCACAGAGCTGGGGACTCATCTTT. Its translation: CALGEHCRRPSYVAQSWGLIF.